The entry that follows covers one T cell receptor beta chain sequence. Which antigen it targets is not known. No much larger clonotype is one base removed from it; base qualities were not supplied. Trimming at the junction amounts to 1 base on V and 3 bases on J, and the germline ends lie 10 bases apart. From the cysteine through the phenylalanine, the CDR3 covers 14 amino acids. Only CDR3 DNA is held: 42 bases, read in frame from base 1. Via the germline V gene (reference sequence), CDR1 is SEHNR and CDR2 FQNEAQ. The entry originates in a study of PD-1 blockade in classical Hodgkin lymphoma (TCRdb year 2020). Some background on the complete study: Nivolumab dosing was 3 mg/kg intravenously every 2 weeks, continuing until either disease progression or unacceptable toxicity. To define a peripheral blood immune signature of response to PD-1 blockade in classical Hodgkin lymphoma, the study combined TCR beta sequencing with CyTOF. Findings and caveats that apply to the study as a whole: Baseline TCR diversity was reported as lower in newly diagnosed patients than in healthy donors, and lower still in relapsed/refractory patients. A significant rise by C4D1 was seen in CD4+ but not CD8+ TCR diversity (p=0.0027 vs p=0.16), with the rise being most apparent in complete responders (p=0.02). The study covered only a single clinical trial cohort, and the causes of the repertoire differences, possibly disease activity or prior therapy, were still not defined. Patients starting nivolumab less than 1 year after ASCT had lower diversity and were excluded from later analyses to avoid confounding by immune reconstitution. Trial patients achieving complete response had baseline diversity similar to newly diagnosed patients, whereas partial responders and progressors had significantly lower diversity.

This sample's time point label indicates: cycle 1 day 1 (C1D1), immediately before nivolumab initiation. Relapse after autologous stem cell transplantation had occurred in all trial patients, and cohorts A, B and C were distinguished by prior brentuximab vedotin exposure. The trial cohort was composed of over 50 patients with relapsed/refractory classical Hodgkin lymphoma, for whom complete response, partial response or progressive disease was recorded as best overall response. Trial patients were treated with single-agent nivolumab in the multi-cohort phase II CheckMate 205 trial. An independent review committee assessed best overall response by applying the 2007 International Working Group response criteria. PBMCs from the trial were collected at three points: immediately before nivolumab initiation (C1D1), and during therapy at cycle 2 day 1 and cycle 4 day 1. Peripheral blood was collected in 8 mL Vacutainer Cell Preparation Tubes, from which PBMCs were isolated by centrifugation and then cryopreserved.

Genomic DNA was isolated using the Qiagen DNeasy kit from unsorted PBMCs as well as from negatively selected CD4+ and CD8+ fractions. Amplification of TCR beta CDR3 regions was done by immunoSEQ multiplex PCR with primers that anneal to V and J segments. Amplification bias was minimized using a synthetic immune receptor repertoire, and residual bias was removed computationally after sequencing. The paper's processing steps were these. Repertoire diversity was quantified as the Shannon entropy index using custom Python scripts. Unsorted, CD4+ and CD8+ repertoires were examined separately, except in combined analyses, for which CD4+ and CD8+ sequences were merged in silico. Clonal expansion was defined as a frequency increase of at least 2-fold after treatment compared with C1D1, and clones undetected at baseline were assigned a pseudocount of 0.5. Singleton clones were defined as clones with 0 or 1 copy at C1D1, and non-singleton clones were defined as clones with 2 or more copies. Clones expanded in unsorted samples were labelled as CD4+, CD8+ or unknown by matching protein sequences in sorted samples from the same patient. Diversity changes from C1D1 to C4D1 were tested in paired samples using Wilcoxon tests. TCRdb's version of the immuneACCESS table is confined to in-frame rearrangements and falls short of the full clone set. An unresolved V gene accounts for under half of the shortfall where checked; the remainder is of unknown origin. From that table come the V and J calls and clone size; the DNA was used to work out D and trimming. Present in this sample are 13,000 or so clones, more than 85% of which were seen just once. 10% to 13% of the sample is held by the ten biggest clonotypes.

This specimen consisted of peripheral blood mononuclear cells (PBMCs), obtained at baseline. This TCR came from a human donor with classical Hodgkin lymphoma. The rearrangement combines TRBV7-9 with TRBJ2-7; the D gene assignment is ambiguous. The CDR3: CASSLVAGLYEQYF. The bases are TGTGCCAGCAGCTTAGTAGCTGGGCTCTACGAGCAGTACTTC.